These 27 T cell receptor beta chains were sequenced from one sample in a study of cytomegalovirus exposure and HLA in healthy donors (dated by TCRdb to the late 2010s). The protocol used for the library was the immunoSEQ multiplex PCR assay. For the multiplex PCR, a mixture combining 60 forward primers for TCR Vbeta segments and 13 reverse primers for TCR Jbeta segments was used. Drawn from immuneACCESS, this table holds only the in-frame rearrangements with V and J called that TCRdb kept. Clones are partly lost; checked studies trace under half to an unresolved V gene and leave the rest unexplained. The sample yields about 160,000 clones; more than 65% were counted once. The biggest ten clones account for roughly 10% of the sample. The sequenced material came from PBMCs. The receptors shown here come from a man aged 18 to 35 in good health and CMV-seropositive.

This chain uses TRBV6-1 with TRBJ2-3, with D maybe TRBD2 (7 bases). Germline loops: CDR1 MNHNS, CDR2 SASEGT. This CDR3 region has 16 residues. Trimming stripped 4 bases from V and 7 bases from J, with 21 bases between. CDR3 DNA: TGTGCCAGCAGTGGGGGGGACTGGGGGGGCCGGAATACGCAGTATTTT. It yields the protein CASSGGDWGGRNTQYF.

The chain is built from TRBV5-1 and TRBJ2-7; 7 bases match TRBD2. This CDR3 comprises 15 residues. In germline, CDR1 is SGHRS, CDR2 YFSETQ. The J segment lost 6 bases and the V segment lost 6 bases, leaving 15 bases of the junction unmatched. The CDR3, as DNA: TGCGCCAGCACTGATGGGTGGGGGGGTGTGGTCGAGCAGTACTTC. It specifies CASTDGWGGVVEQYF.

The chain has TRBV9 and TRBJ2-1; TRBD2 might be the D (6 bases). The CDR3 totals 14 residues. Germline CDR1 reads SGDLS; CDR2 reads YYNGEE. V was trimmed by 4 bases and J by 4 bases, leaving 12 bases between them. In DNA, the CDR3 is TGTGCCAGCAGCTCCACCGGGACTTACAATGAGCAGTTCTTC. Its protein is CASSSTGTYNEQFF.

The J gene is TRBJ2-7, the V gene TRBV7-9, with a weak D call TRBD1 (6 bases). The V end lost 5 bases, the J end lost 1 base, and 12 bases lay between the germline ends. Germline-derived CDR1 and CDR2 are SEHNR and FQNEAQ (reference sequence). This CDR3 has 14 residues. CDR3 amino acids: CASSTAQGSYEQYF. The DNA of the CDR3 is TGTGCCAGCAGCACCGCACAGGGATCCTACGAGCAGTACTTC.

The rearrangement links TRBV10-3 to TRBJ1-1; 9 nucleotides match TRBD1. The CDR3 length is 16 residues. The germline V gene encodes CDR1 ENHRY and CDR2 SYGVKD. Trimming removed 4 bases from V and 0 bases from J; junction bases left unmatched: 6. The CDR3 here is CAISAGTGILNTEAFF. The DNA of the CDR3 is TGTGCCATCAGTGCCGGGACAGGGATACTGAACACTGAAGCTTTCTTT.

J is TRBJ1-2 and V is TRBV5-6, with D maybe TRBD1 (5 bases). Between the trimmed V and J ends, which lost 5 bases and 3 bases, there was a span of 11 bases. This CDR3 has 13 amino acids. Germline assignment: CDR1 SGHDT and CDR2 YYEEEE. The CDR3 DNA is TGTGCCAGCAGGTTCGACAGAGACTATGGCTACACCTTC. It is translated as CASRFDRDYGYTF.

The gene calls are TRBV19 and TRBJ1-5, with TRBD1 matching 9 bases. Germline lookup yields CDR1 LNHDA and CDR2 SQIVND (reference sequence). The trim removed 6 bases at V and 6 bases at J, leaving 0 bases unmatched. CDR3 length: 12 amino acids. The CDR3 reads CASRTGGQPQHF. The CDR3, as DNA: TGTGCCAGTAGGACAGGGGGTCAGCCCCAGCATTTT.

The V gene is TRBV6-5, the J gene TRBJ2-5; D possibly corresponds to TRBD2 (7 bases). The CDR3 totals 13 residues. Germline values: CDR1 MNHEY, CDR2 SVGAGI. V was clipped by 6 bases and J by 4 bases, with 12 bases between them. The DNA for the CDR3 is TGTGCCAGCAGGCTGGGGGGGGCAGAGACCCAGTACTTC. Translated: CASRLGGAETQYF.

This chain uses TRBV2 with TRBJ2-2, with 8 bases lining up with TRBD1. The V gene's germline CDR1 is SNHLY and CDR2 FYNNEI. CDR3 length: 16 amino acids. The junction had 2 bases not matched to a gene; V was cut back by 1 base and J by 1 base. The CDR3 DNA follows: TGTGCCAGCAGTGAAGGGACAGGGAAGAACACCGGGGAGCTGTTTTTT. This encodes CASSEGTGKNTGELFF.

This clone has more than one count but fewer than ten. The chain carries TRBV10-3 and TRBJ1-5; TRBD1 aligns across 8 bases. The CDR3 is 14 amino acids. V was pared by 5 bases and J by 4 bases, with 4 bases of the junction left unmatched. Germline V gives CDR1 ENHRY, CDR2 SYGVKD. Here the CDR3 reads CAISSTGENQPQHF. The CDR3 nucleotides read TGTGCCATCAGTTCGACAGGGGAGAATCAGCCCCAGCATTTT.

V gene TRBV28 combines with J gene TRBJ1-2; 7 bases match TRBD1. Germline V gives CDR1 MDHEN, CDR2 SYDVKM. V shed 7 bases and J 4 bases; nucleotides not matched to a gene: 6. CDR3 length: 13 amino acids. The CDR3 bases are TGTGCCAGCATTCCCAGGGGGAGCTATGGCTACACCTTC. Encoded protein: CASIPRGSYGYTF.

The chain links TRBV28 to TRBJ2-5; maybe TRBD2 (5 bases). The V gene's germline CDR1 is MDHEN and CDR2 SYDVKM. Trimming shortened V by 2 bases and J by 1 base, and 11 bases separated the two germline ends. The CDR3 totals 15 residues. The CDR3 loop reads CASSLEGGFQETQYF. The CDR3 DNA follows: TGTGCCAGCAGTTTAGAGGGCGGATTCCAAGAGACCCAGTACTTC.

DNA of the CDR3: TGTGCCAGCAGCGGGGACAGGGGCACTGAAGCTTTCTTT. Translating it yields CASSGDRGTEAFF. This chain connects TRBV9 to TRBJ1-1; TRBD1 aligns across 10 bases. Losses at the gene ends were 3 bases for V and 4 bases for J; bases not matched to a gene: 0. CDR1 SGDLS and CDR2 YYNGEE come from the germline V gene. This CDR3 has 13 residues.

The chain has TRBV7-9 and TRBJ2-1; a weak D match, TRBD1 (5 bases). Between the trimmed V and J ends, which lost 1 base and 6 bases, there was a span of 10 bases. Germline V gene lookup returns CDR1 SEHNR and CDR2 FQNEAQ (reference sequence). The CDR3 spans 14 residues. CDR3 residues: CASSLEPRGNEQFF. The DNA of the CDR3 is TGTGCCAGCAGCTTAGAGCCTAGGGGCAATGAGCAGTTCTTC.

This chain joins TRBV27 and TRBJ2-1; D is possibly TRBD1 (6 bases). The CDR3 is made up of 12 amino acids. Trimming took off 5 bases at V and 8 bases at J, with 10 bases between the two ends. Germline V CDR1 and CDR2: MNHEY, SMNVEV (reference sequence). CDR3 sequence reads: CASSHRQDEQFF. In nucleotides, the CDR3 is TGTGCCAGCAGTCACCGACAGGATGAGCAGTTCTTC.

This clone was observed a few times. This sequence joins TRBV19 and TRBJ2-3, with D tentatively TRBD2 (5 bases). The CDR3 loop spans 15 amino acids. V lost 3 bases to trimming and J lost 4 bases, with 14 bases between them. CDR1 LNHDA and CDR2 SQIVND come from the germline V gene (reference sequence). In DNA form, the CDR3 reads TGTGCCAGTAGTATCCGGGAAACCTTGTCAGATACGCAGTATTTT. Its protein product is CASSIRETLSDTQYF.

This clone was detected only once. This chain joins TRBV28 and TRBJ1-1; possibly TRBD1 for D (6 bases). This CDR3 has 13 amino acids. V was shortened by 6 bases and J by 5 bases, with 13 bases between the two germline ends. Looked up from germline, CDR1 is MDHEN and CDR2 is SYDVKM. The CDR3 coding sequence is TGTGCCAGCAGGGGACAACGGGCGACTGAAGCTTTCTTT. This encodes CASRGQRATEAFF. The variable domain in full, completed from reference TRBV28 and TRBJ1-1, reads DVKVTQSSRYLVKRTGEKVFLECVQDMDHENMFWYRQDPGLGLRLIYFSYDVKMKEKGDIPEGYSVSREKKERFSLILESASTNQTSMYLCASRGQRATEAFFGQGTRLTVV.

For the CDR3, the DNA is TGTGCCAGCAGTGAGGAGGACTGGAGGCTTCGGCAGTACTTC. It encodes CASSEEDWRLRQYF. V usage is TRBV6-1 and J usage is TRBJ2-7; tentatively, D is TRBD2 (5 bases). CDR1 and CDR2 from the germline V gene are MNHNS and SASEGT. Deletions cut 3 bases from V and 9 bases from J, with 18 bases between. CDR3 length equals 14 residues.

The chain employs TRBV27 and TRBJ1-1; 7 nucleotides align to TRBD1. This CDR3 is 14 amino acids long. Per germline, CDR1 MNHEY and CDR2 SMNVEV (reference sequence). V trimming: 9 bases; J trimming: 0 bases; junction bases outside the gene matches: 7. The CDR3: CASHRDRMNTEAFF. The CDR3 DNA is TGTGCCAGTCACCGGGACAGAATGAACACTGAAGCTTTCTTT.

The CDR3 loop is CASSQEGSSFEAFF. The CDR3 coding sequence is TGCGCCAGCAGCCAAGAAGGTAGCAGCTTTGAAGCTTTCTTT. The chain combines TRBV4-1 with TRBJ1-1; the D is unclear. The CDR3 length is 14 residues. Per germline, CDR1 MGHRA and CDR2 YSYEKL. Trimming took off 0 bases at V and 7 bases at J, with 12 bases between the two ends.

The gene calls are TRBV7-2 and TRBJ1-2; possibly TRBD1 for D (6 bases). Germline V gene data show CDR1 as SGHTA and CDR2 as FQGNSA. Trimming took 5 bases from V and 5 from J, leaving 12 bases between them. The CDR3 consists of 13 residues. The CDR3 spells CASSPSGQYGYTF. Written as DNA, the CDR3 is TGTGCCAGCAGCCCTAGCGGACAGTATGGCTACACCTTC.

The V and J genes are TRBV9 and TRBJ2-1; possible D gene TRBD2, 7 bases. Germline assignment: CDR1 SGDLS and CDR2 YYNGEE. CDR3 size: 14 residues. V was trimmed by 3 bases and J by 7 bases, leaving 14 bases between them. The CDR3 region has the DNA TGTGCCAGCAGCGGAAATGGGGGGGCGAATGAGCAGTTCTTC. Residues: CASSGNGGANEQFF. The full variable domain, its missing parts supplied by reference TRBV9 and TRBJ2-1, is DSGVTQTPKHLITATGQRVTLRCSPRSGDLSVYWYQQSLDQGLQFLIQYYNGEERAKGNILERFSAQQFPDLHSELNLSSLELGDSALYFCASSGNGGANEQFFGPGTRLTVL.

This CDR3 is CASSLRSYEQYF. CDR3 DNA: TGTGCCAGCAGCTTAAGGAGCTACGAGCAGTACTTC. V gene TRBV5-6 combines with J gene TRBJ2-7; no firm D call. Trimming removed 2 bases from V and 3 bases from J, with 6 bases in between. The germline V gene encodes CDR1 SGHDT and CDR2 YYEEEE. This CDR3 is built from 12 residues.

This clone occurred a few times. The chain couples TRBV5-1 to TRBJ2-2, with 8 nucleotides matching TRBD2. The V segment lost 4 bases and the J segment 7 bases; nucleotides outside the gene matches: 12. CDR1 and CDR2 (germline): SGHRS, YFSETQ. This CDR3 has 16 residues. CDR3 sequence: CASSQEGLVGFGELFF. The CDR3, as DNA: TGCGCCAGCAGCCAGGAGGGACTAGTGGGTTTCGGGGAGCTGTTTTTT.

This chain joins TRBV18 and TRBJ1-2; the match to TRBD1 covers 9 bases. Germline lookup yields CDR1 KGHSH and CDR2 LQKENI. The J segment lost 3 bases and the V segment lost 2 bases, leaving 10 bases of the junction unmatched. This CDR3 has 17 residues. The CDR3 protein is CASSPAGTGFSHYGYTF. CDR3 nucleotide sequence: TGTGCCAGCTCACCAGCCGGGACAGGGTTCTCCCACTATGGCTACACCTTC.

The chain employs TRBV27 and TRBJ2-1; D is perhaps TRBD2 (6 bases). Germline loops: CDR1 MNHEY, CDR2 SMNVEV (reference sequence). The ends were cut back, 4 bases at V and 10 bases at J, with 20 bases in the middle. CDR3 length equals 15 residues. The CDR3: CASSSRDSPRVEQFF. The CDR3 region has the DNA TGTGCCAGCAGTTCCCGGGACTCACCCCGGGTGGAGCAGTTCTTC.

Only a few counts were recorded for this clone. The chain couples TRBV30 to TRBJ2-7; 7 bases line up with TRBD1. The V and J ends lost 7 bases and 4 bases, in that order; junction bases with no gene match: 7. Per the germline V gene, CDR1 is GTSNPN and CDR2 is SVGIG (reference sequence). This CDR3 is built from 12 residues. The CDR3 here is CALTGPIYEQYF. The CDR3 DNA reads TGTGCCTTGACAGGGCCTATTTACGAGCAGTACTTC.